This TCR beta chain was captured in a study of tumor-infiltrating lymphocytes in oesophageal squamous cell carcinoma. The CDR3 has 16 residues. Germline CDR1 and CDR2: SEHNR and FQNEAQ (reference sequence). TCRdb used MiXCR to reprocess the PCR reads, holding one entry per CDR3 protein. The sample lists about 25,000 distinct CDR3 sequences; roughly 40% were seen once. Sample: esophageal tumor tissue. The TCR comes from a male donor with esophageal squamous cell carcinoma. This chain links TRBV7-9 with TRBJ2-5; 10 bases line up with TRBD2. Gene TRBJ2-7 matches the end of the DNA better, so the J call may be wrong. The DNA for the CDR3 is TGTGCCAGCAGCTTAGAGAGCGGGAGGGGCTCCTACGAGCAGTACTTC. Its translation: CASSLESGRGSYEQYF.